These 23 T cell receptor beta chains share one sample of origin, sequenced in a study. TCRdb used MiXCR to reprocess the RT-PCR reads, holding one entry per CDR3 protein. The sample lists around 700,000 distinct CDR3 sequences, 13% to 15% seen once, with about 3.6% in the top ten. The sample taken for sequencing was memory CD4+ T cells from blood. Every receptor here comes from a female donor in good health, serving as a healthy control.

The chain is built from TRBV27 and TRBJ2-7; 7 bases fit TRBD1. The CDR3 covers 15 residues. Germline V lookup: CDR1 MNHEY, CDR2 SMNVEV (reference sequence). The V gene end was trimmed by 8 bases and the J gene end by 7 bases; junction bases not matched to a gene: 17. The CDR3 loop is CASFTFGQGVEEQYF. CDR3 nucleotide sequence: TGTGCCAGCTTTACCTTTGGGCAGGGGGTTGAAGAGCAGTACTTC.

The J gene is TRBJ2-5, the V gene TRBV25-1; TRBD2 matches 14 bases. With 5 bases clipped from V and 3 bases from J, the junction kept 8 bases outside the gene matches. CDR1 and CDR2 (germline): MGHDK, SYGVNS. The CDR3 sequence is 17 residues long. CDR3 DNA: TGTGCCAGCAGTAATCAGACTAGCGGGAGGGCCAAAGAGACCCAGTACTTC. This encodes CASSNQTSGRAKETQYF.

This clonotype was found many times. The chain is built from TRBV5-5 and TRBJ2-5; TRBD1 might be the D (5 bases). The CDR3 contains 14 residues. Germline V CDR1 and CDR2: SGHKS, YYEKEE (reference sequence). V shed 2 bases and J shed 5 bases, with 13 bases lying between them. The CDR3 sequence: CASSFRVVEETQYF. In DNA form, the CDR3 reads TGTGCCAGCAGCTTCAGGGTTGTGGAGGAGACCCAGTACTTC.

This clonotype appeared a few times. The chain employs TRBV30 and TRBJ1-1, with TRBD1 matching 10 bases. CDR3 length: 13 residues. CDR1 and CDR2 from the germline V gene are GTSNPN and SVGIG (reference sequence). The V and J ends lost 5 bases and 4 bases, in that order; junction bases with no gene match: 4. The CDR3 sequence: CAWQTGGGTEAFF. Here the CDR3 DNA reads TGTGCCTGGCAGACAGGGGGCGGCACTGAAGCTTTCTTT.

The CDR3 DNA reads as TGTGCCAGCTCACCAGGGCAAATCAATGAGCAGTTCTTC. Amino acids: CASSPGQINEQFF. The J gene is TRBJ2-1, the V gene TRBV18; D is undetermined. The CDR3 is 13 residues long. Germline V gives CDR1 KGHSH, CDR2 LQKENI. Between the trimmed V and J ends, which lost 2 bases and 6 bases, there was a span of 8 bases.

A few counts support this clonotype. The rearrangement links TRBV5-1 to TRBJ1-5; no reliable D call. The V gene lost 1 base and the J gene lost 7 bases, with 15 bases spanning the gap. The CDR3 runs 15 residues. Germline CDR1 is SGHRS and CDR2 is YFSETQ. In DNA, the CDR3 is TGCGCCAGCAGCTTGTTGGCGGGTAGTGGACAGCCCCAGCATTTT. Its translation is CASSLLAGSGQPQHF.

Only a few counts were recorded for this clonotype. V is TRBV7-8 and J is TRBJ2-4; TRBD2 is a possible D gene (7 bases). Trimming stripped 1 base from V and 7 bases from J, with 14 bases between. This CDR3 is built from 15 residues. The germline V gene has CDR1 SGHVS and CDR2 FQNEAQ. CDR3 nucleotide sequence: TGTGCCAGCAGCTTAGAGTGGGGGGGCACTAACATTCAGTACTTC. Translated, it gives CASSLEWGGTNIQYF.

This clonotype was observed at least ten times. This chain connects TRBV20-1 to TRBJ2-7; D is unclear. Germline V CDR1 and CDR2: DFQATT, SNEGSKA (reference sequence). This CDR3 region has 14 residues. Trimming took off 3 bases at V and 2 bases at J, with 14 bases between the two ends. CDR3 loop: CSASRQVGTYEQYF. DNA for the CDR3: TGCAGTGCTAGCCGCCAGGTAGGAACCTACGAGCAGTACTTC.

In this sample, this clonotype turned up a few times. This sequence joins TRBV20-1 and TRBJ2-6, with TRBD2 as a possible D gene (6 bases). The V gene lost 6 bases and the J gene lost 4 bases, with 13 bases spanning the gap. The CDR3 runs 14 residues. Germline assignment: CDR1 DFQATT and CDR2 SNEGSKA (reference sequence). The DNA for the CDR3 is TGCAGTGCGTCGGGGGAGAGCGGGGCCAACGTCCTGACTTTC. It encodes CSASGESGANVLTF.

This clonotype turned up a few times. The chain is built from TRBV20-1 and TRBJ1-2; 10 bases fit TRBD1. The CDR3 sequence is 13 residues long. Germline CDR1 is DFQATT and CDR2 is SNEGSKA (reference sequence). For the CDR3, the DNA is TGCAGGGTTTCCGGGACAGGGGTCTATGGCTACACCTTC. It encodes CRVSGTGVYGYTF.

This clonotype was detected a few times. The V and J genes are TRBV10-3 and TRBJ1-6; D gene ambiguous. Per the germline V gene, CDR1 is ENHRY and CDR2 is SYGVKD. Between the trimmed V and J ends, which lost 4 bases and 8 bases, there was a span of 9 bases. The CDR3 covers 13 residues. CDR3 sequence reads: CAISGTDDSPLHF. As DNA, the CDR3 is TGTGCCATCAGTGGGACGGACGATTCACCCCTCCACTTT.

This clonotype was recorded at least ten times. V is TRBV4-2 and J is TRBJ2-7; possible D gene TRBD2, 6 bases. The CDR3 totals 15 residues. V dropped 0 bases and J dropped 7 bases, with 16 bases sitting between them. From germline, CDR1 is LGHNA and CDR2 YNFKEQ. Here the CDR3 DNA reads TGTGCCAGCAGCCAAGAATGGGACTCCTCTTGGGAGCAGTACTTC. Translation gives CASSQEWDSSWEQYF.

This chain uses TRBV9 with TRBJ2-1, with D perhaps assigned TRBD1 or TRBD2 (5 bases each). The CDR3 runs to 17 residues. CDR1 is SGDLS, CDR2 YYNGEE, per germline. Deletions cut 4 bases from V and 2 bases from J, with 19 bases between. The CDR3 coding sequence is TGTGCCAGCAGCCCCCAGGGAGCGGTTGCGACCTACAATGAGCAGTTCTTC. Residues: CASSPQGAVATYNEQFF.

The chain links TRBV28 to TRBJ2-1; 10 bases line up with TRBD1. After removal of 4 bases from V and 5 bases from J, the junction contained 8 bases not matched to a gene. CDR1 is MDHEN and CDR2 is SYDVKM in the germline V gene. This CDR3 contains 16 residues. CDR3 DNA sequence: TGTGCCAGCAGTTCCCCTCCAGGGACAGGGGACAATGAGCAGTTCTTC. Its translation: CASSSPPGTGDNEQFF. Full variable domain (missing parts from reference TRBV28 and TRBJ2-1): DVKVTQSSRYLVKRTGEKVFLECVQDMDHENMFWYRQDPGLGLRLIYFSYDVKMKEKGDIPEGYSVSREKKERFSLILESASTNQTSMYLCASSSPPGTGDNEQFFGPGTRLTVL.

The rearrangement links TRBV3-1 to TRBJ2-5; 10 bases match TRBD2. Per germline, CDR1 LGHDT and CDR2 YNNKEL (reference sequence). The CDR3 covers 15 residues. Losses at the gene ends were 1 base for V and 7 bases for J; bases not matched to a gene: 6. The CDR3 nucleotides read TGTGCCAGCAGCCAAGGGACTAGCGGAAGCGGGACCCAGTACTTC. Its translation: CASSQGTSGSGTQYF.

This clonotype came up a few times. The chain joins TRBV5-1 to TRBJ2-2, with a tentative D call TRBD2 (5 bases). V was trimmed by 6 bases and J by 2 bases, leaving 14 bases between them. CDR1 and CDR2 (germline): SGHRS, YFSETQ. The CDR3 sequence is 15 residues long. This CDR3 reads CASKEGSSNTGELFF. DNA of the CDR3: TGCGCCAGCAAAGAGGGCAGTAGTAACACCGGGGAGCTGTTTTTT.

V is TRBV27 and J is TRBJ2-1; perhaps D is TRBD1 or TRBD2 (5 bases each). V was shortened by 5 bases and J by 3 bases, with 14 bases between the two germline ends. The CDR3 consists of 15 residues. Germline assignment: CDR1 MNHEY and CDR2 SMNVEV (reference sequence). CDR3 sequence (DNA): TGTGCCAGCAGTCAAACAGGAGACTACTACAATGAGCAGTTCTTC. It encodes CASSQTGDYYNEQFF.

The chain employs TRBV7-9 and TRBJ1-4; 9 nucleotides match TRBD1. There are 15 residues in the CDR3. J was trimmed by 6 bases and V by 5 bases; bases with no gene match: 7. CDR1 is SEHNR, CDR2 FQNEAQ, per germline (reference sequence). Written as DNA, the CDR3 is TGTGCCAGCAGCGTCTACAGGGGGCCGGATGAAAAACTGTTTTTT. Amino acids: CASSVYRGPDEKLFF.

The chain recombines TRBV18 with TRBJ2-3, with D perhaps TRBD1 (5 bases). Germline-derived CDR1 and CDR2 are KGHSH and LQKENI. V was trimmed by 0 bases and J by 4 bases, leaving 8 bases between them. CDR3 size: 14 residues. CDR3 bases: TGTGCCAGCTCACCACCGGCAGGGCCAGATACGCAGTATTTT. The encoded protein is CASSPPAGPDTQYF. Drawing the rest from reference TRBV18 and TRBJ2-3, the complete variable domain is NAGVMQNPRHLVRRRGQEARLRCSPMKGHSHVYWYRQLPEEGLKFMVYLQKENIIDESGMPKERFSAEFPKEGPSILRIQQVVRGDSAAYFCASSPPAGPDTQYFGPGTRLTVL.

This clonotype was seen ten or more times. CDR3 amino acids: CASSQRERTDTQYF. The CDR3 bases are TGTGCCAGCTCACAGCGGGAGAGGACAGATACGCAGTATTTT. V and J are TRBV18 and TRBJ2-3; 8 bases map to TRBD2. The CDR3 runs to 14 residues. Germline lookup yields CDR1 KGHSH and CDR2 LQKENI. V lost 4 bases, J lost 3 bases, and 3 bases stayed unmatched.

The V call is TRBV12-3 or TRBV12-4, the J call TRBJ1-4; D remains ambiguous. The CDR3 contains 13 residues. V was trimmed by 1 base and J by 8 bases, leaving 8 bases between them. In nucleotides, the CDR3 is TGTGCCAGCAGTTTAGGGGCGGGGGAAAAACTGTTTTTT. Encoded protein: CASSLGAGEKLFF.

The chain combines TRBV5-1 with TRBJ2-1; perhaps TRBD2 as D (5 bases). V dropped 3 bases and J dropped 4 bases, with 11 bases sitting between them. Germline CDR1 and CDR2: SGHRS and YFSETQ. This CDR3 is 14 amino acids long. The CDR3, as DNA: TGCGCCAGCAGCTATGGGAGTACTTACAATGAGCAGTTCTTC. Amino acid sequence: CASSYGSTYNEQFF.

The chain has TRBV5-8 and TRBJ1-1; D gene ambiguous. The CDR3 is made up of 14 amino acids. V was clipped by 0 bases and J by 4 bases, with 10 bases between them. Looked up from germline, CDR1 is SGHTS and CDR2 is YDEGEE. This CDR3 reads CASSLVQYGTEAFF. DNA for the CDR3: TGTGCCAGCAGCTTGGTTCAATACGGCACTGAAGCTTTCTTT.